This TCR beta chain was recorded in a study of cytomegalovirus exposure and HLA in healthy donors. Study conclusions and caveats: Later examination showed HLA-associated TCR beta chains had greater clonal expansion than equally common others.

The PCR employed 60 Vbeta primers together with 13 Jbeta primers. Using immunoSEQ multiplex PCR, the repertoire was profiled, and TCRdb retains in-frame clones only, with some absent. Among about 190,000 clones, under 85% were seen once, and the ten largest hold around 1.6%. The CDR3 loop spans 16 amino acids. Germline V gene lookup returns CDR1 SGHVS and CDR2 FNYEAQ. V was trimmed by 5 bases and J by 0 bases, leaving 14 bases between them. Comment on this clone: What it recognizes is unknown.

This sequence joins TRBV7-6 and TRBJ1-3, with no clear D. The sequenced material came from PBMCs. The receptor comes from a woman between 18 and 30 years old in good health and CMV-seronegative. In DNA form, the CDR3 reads TGTGCCAGCAGCGGAGGAGCCGCCGACTCTGGAAACACCATATATTTT. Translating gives CASSGGAADSGNTIYF.